This TCR beta chain stems from a study of blood T cell repertoires in COVID-19. Germline V gene data show CDR1 as GTSNPN and CDR2 as SVGIG (reference sequence). This CDR3 contains 13 residues. Losses at the gene ends were 3 bases for V and 11 bases for J; bases not matched to a gene: 11. Using immunoSEQ multiplex PCR, the repertoire was profiled, and TCRdb retains in-frame clones only, with some absent. The sample records a few hundred thousand clones, almost 90% being singletons. The sample taken for sequencing was peripheral blood. The rearrangement uses TRBV30 and TRBJ1-1; TRBD1 matches 8 bases. The TCR originated in a woman aged 40 to 50 with COVID-19, enrolled during active disease. DNA of the CDR3: TGTGCCTGGAGCTCAATCGACAGGGGAGGCGCTTTCTTT. It translates to CAWSSIDRGGAFF.